The source of this T cell receptor (beta chain) is a study of cytomegalovirus exposure and HLA in healthy donors. Study-level findings and limits: Several top significant clusters appeared, in a later analysis, to be linked to common viral pathogens. Earlier analysis yielded a pattern in which most TCR beta V segments were productive about 90% or about 30% of the time. The authors enumerated around 150 TCR beta chains as linked to cytomegalovirus.

The V gene lost 4 bases and the J gene lost 0 bases, with 17 bases spanning the gap. Germline V CDR1 and CDR2: SGHRS, YFSETQ. CDR3 size: 16 residues. Notes on this clone: Its antigen is undetermined.

The PCR contained 60 Vbeta and 13 Jbeta primers. Here immunoSEQ multiplex PCR was the method, and the copy in TCRdb shows in-frame clones only, minus some. Of about 140,000 clones in the sample, roughly 80% were seen once. The chain employs TRBV5-1 and TRBJ2-7; maybe TRBD2 (6 bases). The origin of this receptor is a man between 18 and 29 years old in good health and CMV-seropositive. The sequenced sample was PBMCs. For the CDR3, the DNA is TGCGCCAGCAGCCCGCGTGAAGGAGGGGACTCCTACGAGCAGTACTTC. Translation gives CASSPREGGDSYEQYF.